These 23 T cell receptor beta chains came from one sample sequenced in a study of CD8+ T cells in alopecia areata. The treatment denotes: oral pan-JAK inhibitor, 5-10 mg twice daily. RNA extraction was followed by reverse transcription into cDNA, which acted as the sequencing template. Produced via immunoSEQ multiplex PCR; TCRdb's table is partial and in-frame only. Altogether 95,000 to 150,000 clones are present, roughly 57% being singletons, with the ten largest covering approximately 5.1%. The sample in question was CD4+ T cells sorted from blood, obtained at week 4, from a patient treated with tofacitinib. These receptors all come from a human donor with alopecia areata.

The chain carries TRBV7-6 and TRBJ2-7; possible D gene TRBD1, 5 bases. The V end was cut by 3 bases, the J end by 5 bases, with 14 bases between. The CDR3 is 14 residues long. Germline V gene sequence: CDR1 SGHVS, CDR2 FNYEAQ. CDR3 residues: CASSFVAGKHEQYF. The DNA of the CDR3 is TGTGCCAGCAGCTTCGTGGCAGGGAAACACGAGCAGTACTTC.

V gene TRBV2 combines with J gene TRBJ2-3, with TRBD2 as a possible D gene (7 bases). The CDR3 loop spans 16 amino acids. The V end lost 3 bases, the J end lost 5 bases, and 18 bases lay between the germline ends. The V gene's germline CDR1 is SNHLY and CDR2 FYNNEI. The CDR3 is CASSDPKGGPVDTQYF. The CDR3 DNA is TGTGCCAGCAGTGACCCAAAGGGGGGGCCGGTAGATACGCAGTATTTT.

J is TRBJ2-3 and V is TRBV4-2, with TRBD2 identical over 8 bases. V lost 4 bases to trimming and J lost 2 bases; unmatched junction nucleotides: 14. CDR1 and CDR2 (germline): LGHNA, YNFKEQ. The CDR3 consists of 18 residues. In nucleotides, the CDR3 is TGTGCCAGCAGCCTGTACCGGGGGGGAGACTCGAACACAGATACGCAGTATTTT. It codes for CASSLYRGGDSNTDTQYF.

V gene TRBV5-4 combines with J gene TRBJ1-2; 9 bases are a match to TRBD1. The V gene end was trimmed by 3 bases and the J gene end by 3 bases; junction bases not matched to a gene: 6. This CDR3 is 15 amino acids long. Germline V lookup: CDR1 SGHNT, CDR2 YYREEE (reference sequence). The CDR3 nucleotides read TGTGCCAGCAGCTCCCAACGACAGGGGGACTATGGCTACACCTTC. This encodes CASSSQRQGDYGYTF.

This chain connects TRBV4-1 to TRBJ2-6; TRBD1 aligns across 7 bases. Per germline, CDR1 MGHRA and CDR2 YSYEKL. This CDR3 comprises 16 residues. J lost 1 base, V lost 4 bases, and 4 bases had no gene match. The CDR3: CASSPAQGSGANVLTF. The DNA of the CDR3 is TGCGCCAGCAGCCCAGCACAGGGGTCTGGGGCCAACGTCCTGACTTTC.

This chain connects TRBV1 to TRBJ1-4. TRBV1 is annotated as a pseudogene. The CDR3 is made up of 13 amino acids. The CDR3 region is CTSSPGTSEKLFF. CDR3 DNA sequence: TGCACCAGCAGCCCCGGGACGTCCGAAAAACTGTTTTTT.

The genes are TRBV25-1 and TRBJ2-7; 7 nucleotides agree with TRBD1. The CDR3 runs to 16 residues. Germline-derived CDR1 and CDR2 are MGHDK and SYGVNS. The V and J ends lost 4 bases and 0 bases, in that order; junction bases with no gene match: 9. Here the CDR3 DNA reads TGTGCCAGCAGTGGCCGGGACAGACCCCCCTCCTACGAGCAGTACTTC. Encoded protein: CASSGRDRPPSYEQYF.

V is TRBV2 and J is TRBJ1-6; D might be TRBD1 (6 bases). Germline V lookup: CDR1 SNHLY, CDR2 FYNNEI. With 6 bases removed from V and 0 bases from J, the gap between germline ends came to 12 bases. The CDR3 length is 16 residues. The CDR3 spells CASRPGQSSYNSPLHF. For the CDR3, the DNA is TGTGCCAGCAGACCCGGACAGAGCTCCTATAATTCACCCCTCCACTTT.

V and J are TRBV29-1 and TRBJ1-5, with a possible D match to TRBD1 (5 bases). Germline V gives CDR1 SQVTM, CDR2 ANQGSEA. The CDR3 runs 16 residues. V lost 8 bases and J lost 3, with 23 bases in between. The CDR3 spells CSLGGIRIWPNQPQHF. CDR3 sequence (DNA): TGCAGCCTGGGGGGAATTAGGATTTGGCCCAATCAGCCCCAGCATTTT.

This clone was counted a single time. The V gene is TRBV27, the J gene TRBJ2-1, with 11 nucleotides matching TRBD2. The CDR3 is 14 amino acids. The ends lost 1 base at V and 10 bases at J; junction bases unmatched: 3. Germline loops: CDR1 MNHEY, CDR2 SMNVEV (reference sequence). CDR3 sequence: CASSLLAGGGEQFF. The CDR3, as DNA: TGTGCCAGCAGTTTATTAGCGGGAGGGGGAGAGCAGTTCTTC.

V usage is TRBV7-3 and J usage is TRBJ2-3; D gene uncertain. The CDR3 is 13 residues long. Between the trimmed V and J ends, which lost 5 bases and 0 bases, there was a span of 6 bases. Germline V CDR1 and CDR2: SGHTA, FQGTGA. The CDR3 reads CASSKLSTDTQYF. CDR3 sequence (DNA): TGTGCCAGCAGCAAACTTAGCACAGATACGCAGTATTTT.

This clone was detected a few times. As DNA, the CDR3 is TGTGCCAGCAGCCGGCATGCGGCGGGAGTTTGGGACAATGAGCAGTTCTTC. Translating gives CASSRHAAGVWDNEQFF. The chain combines TRBV9 with TRBJ2-1; 7 positions agree with TRBD2. This CDR3 has 17 amino acids. Trimming at V came to 4 bases and at J to 5 bases, leaving 15 bases not matched to a gene. Germline V gene lookup returns CDR1 SGDLS and CDR2 YYNGEE.

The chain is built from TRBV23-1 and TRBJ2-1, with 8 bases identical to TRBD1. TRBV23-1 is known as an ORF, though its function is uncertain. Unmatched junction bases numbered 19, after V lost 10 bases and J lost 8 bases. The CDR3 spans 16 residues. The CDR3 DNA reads TGCGCCAACGGGAAAATCCGGGACAGGAGGGGGGATGAGCAGTTCTTC. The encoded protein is CANGKIRDRRGDEQFF.

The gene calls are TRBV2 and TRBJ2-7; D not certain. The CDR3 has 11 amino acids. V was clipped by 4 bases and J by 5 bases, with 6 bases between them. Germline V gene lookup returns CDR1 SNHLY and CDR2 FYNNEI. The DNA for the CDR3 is TGTGCCAGCAGTGCTCTTGACGAGCAGTACTTC. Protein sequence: CASSALDEQYF.

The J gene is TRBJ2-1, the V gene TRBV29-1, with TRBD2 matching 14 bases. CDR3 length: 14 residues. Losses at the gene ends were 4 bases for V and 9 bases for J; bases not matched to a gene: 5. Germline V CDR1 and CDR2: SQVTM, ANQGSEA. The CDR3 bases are TGCAGCGTTGTACGACTAGCGGGAGGGGGTGAGCAGTTCTTC. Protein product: CSVVRLAGGGEQFF.

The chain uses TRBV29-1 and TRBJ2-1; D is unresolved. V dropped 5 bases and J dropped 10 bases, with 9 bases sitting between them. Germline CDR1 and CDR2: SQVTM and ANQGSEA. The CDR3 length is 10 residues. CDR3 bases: TGCAGCGTTTCCGTGGGGGAGCAGTTCTTC. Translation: CSVSVGEQFF.

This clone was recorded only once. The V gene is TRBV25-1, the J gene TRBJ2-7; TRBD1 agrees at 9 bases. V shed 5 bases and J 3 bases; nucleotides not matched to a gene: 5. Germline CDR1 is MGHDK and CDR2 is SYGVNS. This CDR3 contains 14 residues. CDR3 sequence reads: CASSTPGQGYEQYF. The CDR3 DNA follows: TGTGCCAGCAGTACCCCGGGACAGGGCTACGAGCAGTACTTC.

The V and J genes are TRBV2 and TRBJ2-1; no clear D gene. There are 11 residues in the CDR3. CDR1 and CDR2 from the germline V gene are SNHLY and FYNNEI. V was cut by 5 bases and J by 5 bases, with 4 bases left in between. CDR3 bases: TGTGCCAGCAGTTACGACAATGAGCAGTTCTTC. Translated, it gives CASSYDNEQFF.

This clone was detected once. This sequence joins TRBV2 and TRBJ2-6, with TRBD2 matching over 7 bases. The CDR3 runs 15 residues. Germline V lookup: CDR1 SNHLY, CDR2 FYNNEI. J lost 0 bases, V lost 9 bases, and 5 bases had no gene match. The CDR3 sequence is CASTTSPSGANVLTF. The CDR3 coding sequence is TGTGCCAGTACGACTAGCCCCTCTGGGGCCAACGTCCTGACTTTC.

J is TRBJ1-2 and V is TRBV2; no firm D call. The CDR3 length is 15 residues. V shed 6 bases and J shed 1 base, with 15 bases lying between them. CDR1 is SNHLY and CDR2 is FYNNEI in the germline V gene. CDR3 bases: TGTGCCAGCAGCCGAGACATGACTGGTAACTATGGCTACACCTTC. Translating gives CASSRDMTGNYGYTF.

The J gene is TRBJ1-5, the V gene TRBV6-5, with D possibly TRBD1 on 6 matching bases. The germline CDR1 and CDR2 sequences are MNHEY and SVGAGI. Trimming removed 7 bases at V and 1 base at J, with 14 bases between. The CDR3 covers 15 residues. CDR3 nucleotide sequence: TGTGCCAGCACCCGGACAGCGAAGAGCAATCAGCCCCAGCATTTT. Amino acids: CASTRTAKSNQPQHF.

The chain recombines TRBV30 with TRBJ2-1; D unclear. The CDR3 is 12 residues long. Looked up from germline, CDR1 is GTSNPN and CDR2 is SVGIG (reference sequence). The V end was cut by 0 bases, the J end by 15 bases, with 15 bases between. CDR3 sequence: CAWSVGRSRRFF. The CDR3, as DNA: TGTGCCTGGAGTGTCGGTCGATCCCGGCGGTTCTTC.

In DNA, the CDR3 is TGCGCCAGCAGCTTGGCCGAATGGACCTCCACAGATACGCAGTATTTT. The encoded protein is CASSLAEWTSTDTQYF. The V gene is TRBV5-1, the J gene TRBJ2-3; D uncertain. Germline loops: CDR1 SGHRS, CDR2 YFSETQ. The CDR3 length is 16 residues. V lost 0 bases, J lost 2 bases, and 13 bases lay in between.